These 20 T cell receptor beta chains came from one sample sequenced in a study of response to subunit inactivated influenza vaccine (dated by TCRdb to 2017 to 2018). The library was produced with RT-PCR. Sequencer: Illumina HiSeq 2500. TCRdb itself trimmed the public reads at Q25 with fastp, ran MiXCR and retained productive beta chains. Identical CDR3 protein sequences are pooled into one entry, listed with their most common genes and DNA. For this sample there are about 800,000 distinct CDR3 sequences; 21% appear just once. Roughly 10% of the sample goes to the ten largest clones. Sample: PBMCs from blood, taken roughly 5 days after vaccination. The receptor set was obtained from a man between 45 and 60 years old who received an inactivated influenza vaccine. Donor details come from another sample of the same person, matched by shared clones.

The genes are TRBV9 and TRBJ2-3; 7 bases fit TRBD1. Germline V lookup: CDR1 SGDLS, CDR2 YYNGEE. This CDR3 has 14 amino acids. J lost 4 bases, V lost 1 base, and 3 bases had no gene match. In nucleotides, the CDR3 is TGTGCCAGCAGCGTAACAGGGGTTCCAGATACGCAGTATTTT. It specifies CASSVTGVPDTQYF.

V usage is TRBV25-1 and J usage is TRBJ2-5; no firm D call. Germline CDR1 is MGHDK and CDR2 is SYGVNS. The CDR3 is 14 amino acids. With 3 bases removed from V and 4 bases from J, the gap between germline ends came to 12 bases. Written as DNA, the CDR3 is TGTGCCAGCAGTGATGCTCATGCCGGAGAGACCCAGTACTTC. Translated: CASSDAHAGETQYF.

The chain recombines TRBV30 with TRBJ2-7, with a weak D call TRBD1 (6 bases). V was shortened by 0 bases and J by 5 bases, with 17 bases between the two germline ends. CDR1 GTSNPN and CDR2 SVGIG come from the germline V gene (reference sequence). The CDR3 extends over 15 amino acids. The CDR3 coding sequence is TGTGCCTGGAGTGTCAGGGGACCAGGTAGCCACGAGCAGTACTTC. It specifies CAWSVRGPGSHEQYF. Complete variable domain (other parts from reference TRBV30 and TRBJ2-7): SQTIHQWPATLVQPVGSPLSLECTVEGTSNPNLYWYRQAAGRGLQLLFYSVGIGQISSEVPQNLSASRPQDRQFILSSKKLLLSDSGFYLCAWSVRGPGSHEQYFGPGTRLTVT.

Only a few counts were recorded for this clonotype. A read error may explain this, as a much larger clone is one base away. The rearrangement uses TRBV20-1 and TRBJ1-3; no clear D gene. The CDR3 sequence is 12 residues long. Trimming removed 0 bases from V and 1 base from J, with 1 base in between. Germline CDR1 and CDR2: DFQATT and SNEGSKA (reference sequence). This CDR3 is CSARDSGNTIYF. The CDR3 coding sequence is TGCAGTGCTAGAGATTCTGGAAACACCATATATTTT.

This chain connects TRBV6-5 to TRBJ2-7; 7 nucleotides agree with TRBD1. Germline V gene sequence: CDR1 MNHEY, CDR2 SVGAGI. The V and J ends lost 2 bases and 6 bases, in that order; junction bases with no gene match: 1. The CDR3 length is 12 residues. The CDR3 sequence is CASSYDRVEQYF. The CDR3 nucleotides are TGTGCCAGCAGTTACGACAGGGTCGAGCAGTACTTC.

The chain uses TRBV6-1 and TRBJ2-1, with D hard to call. Trimming took 6 bases from V and 4 from J, leaving 7 bases between them. This CDR3 is built from 12 residues. Per germline, CDR1 MNHNS and CDR2 SASEGT. The CDR3 loop is CASRDRYNEQFF. DNA for the CDR3: TGTGCCAGCAGGGATAGGTACAATGAGCAGTTCTTC.

This clonotype has at least ten counts. The chain joins TRBV5-5 to TRBJ2-3; no clear D. In germline, CDR1 is SGHKS, CDR2 YYEKEE (reference sequence). Trimming stripped 5 bases from V and 2 bases from J, with 15 bases between. The length of the CDR3 is 15 residues. The CDR3 DNA is TGTGCCAGCAGTCAATCGACACGCCACACAGATACGCAGTATTTT. The encoded protein is CASSQSTRHTDTQYF.

This clonotype was seen more than once but under ten times. V is TRBV7-2 and J is TRBJ2-3, with 7 nucleotides matching TRBD2. CDR3 length equals 15 residues. Germline V gives CDR1 SGHTA, CDR2 FQGNSA. Trimming at V came to 5 bases and at J to 3 bases, leaving 8 bases not matched to a gene. The CDR3 protein is CASSPLRRGTDTQYF. Written as DNA, the CDR3 is TGTGCCAGCAGCCCCTTAAGGCGGGGGACAGATACGCAGTATTTT.

The chain uses TRBV6-6 and TRBJ2-5; D unresolved. Trimming shortened V by 6 bases and J by 4 bases, and 9 bases separated the two germline ends. CDR3 length: 12 residues. Germline CDR1 reads MNHNY; CDR2 reads SVGAGI (reference sequence). The CDR3 here is CASRKRRETQYF. DNA for the CDR3: TGTGCCAGCAGGAAGAGGAGAGAGACCCAGTACTTC.

This chain connects TRBV12-3 or TRBV12-4 to TRBJ2-7; weak D call: TRBD2 (6 bases). V lost 1 base to trimming and J lost 1 base, with 11 bases between them. This CDR3 spans 15 amino acids. CDR3 region: CASSLGGARSYEQYF. The CDR3 DNA reads as TGTGCCAGCAGTTTAGGCGGGGCTCGGTCCTACGAGCAGTACTTC.

This clonotype was counted between two and nine times. Germline and junction disagree at one end, which may indicate a read error. J is TRBJ2-1 and V is TRBV20-1, with TRBD1 matching over 7 bases. The CDR3 covers 10 residues. The germline gives CDR1 DFQATT, CDR2 SNEGSKA (reference sequence). The CDR3 loop reads CSASETGNLF. CDR3 nucleotides: TGCAGTGCTAGTGAGACAGGGAATCTCTTC.

This sequence joins TRBV2 and TRBJ1-5; D is uncertain. CDR1 and CDR2 (germline): SNHLY, FYNNEI. This CDR3 spans 15 amino acids. Trimming pared 6 bases from V and 2 bases from J, leaving 14 bases between. CDR3 DNA: TGTGCCAGCAGAGTCCAACCGGGAGGCAATCAGCCCCAGCATTTT. Encoded protein: CASRVQPGGNQPQHF.

The chain has TRBV6-1 and TRBJ2-1; possible D gene TRBD2, 6 bases. The ends were cut back, 6 bases at V and 4 bases at J, with 22 bases in the middle. The CDR3 runs 17 residues. CDR1 is MNHNS, CDR2 SASEGT, per germline. The CDR3 sequence is CASRAARTTLYYNEQFF. Written as DNA, the CDR3 is TGTGCCAGCAGAGCCGCCCGGACTACCCTTTATTACAATGAGCAGTTCTTC.

Here the CDR3 DNA reads TGTGCCAGCAGATTCGGACAGGGGGCGATGGGTACCGGGGAGCTGTTTTTT. Its protein is CASRFGQGAMGTGELFF. This chain uses TRBV7-2 with TRBJ2-2; 11 bases agree with TRBD1. This CDR3 region has 17 residues. Germline CDR1 is SGHTA and CDR2 is FQGNSA. Losses at the gene ends were 6 bases for V and 5 bases for J; bases not matched to a gene: 11.

The chain uses TRBV6-2 or TRBV6-3 and TRBJ2-7; unclear D gene. The CDR3 is 12 amino acids. Germline V gene lookup returns CDR1 MNHEY and CDR2 SVGEGT. V was cut by 6 bases and J by 5 bases, with 11 bases left in between. The CDR3 DNA sequence: TGTGCCAGCAGCCAATCCCCCCACGAGCAGTACTTC. Translated, it gives CASSQSPHEQYF.

The chain carries TRBV4-3 and TRBJ2-1; 9 bases map to TRBD2. The V gene end was trimmed by 0 bases and the J gene end by 7 bases; junction bases not matched to a gene: 7. The CDR3 runs 16 residues. The germline V gene encodes CDR1 LGHNA and CDR2 YSLEER. CDR3 sequence: CASSQDGGRAWNEQFF. As DNA, the CDR3 is TGCGCCAGCAGCCAAGACGGCGGGAGGGCCTGGAATGAGCAGTTCTTC.

This clonotype is a singleton in its sample. The chain combines TRBV28 with TRBJ2-7; maybe TRBD1 (6 bases). Germline values: CDR1 MDHEN, CDR2 SYDVKM. V lost 8 bases and J 7 bases, leaving 21 bases between the germline ends. This CDR3 has 14 residues. The CDR3 DNA sequence: TGTGCCAGCTCTGGGGGCGCAGGTTTTCGGGAGCAGTACTTC. Encoded protein: CASSGGAGFREQYF.

This clonotype was seen a few times. CDR3 in amino acids: CASSLVSSDGNTIYF. DNA for the CDR3: TGCGCCAGCAGCTTGGTCTCTTCGGATGGAAACACCATATATTTT. The chain carries TRBV5-1 and TRBJ1-3; D is uncertain. The CDR3 loop spans 15 amino acids. The V gene lost 0 bases and the J gene lost 3 bases, with 10 bases spanning the gap. Germline V CDR1 and CDR2: SGHRS, YFSETQ.

Many counts were recorded for this clonotype. CDR3 loop: CASTQDGGTDTQYF. The CDR3 nucleotides are TGCGCCAGCACCCAGGACGGCGGCACAGATACGCAGTATTTT. The chain uses TRBV5-1 and TRBJ2-3; no definite D call. V was cut by 6 bases and J by 1 base, with 12 bases left in between. The length of the CDR3 is 14 residues. CDR1 SGHRS and CDR2 YFSETQ come from the germline V gene.

This clonotype has only a few counts. V usage is TRBV12-3 or TRBV12-4 and J usage is TRBJ1-5; D is unclear. Trimming shortened V by 4 bases and J by 6 bases, and 7 bases separated the two germline ends. The CDR3 is 12 amino acids. The CDR3 region has the DNA TGTGCCAGCAGTTCATTTGGTCAGCCCCAGCATTTT. It codes for CASSSFGQPQHF.